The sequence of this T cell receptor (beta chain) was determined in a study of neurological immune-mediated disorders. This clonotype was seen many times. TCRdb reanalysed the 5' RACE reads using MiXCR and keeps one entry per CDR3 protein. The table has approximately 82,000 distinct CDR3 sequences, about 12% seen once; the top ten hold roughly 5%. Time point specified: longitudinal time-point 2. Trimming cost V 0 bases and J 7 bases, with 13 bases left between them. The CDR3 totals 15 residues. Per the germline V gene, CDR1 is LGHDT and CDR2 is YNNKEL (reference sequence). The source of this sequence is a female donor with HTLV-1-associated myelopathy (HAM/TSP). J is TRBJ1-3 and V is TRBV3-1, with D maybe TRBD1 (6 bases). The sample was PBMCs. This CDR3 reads CASSQDSGVINTIYF. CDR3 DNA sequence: TGTGCCAGCAGCCAAGATTCAGGGGTTATTAACACCATATATTTT.